The rows below give T cell receptor beta chains drawn from one sample of a study of beta chain features in type 1 diabetes. Data came from immunoSEQ multiplex PCR; TCRdb stores just in-frame clones and leaves some out. Found here are some 330,000 clones, 11% of them singletons; the top ten hold over 0.015%. Sequencing was done on a sample of naive CD4+ T cells from blood. These receptors all stem from a woman aged 25 to 39 in good health. The CDR3 runs from the conserved cysteine through the conserved F or W. D genes are given only for firm matches. Clone size is not always given. Where it is, it says once, few, many or a class for expanded clones.

D gene,V gene,clone size,J gene,CDR3 DNA,CDR3 protein
-,TRBV5-1,-,TRBJ2-1,TGCGCCAGCAGCTTCGGAGGCGAGCAGTTCTTC,CASSFGGEQFF
TRBD1,TRBV9,-,TRBJ1-5,TGTGCCAGCAGCGCGGGACAGGGGGCAGGTCAGCCCCAGCATTTT,CASSAGQGAGQPQHF
-,TRBV7-9,few,TRBJ1-4,TGTGCCAGCAGCTCCGACACCGCAACTAATGAAAAACTGTTTTTT,CASSSDTATNEKLFF
-,TRBV28,-,TRBJ2-6,TGTGCCAGCAGCCCGACAGGCTCTGGGGCCAACGTCCTGACTTTC,CASSPTGSGANVLTF
-,TRBV4-3,few,TRBJ2-7,TGCGCCAGCAGCCAAGAAGGGGATGGAGAGCAGTACTTC,CASSQEGDGEQYF
-,TRBV5-4,-,TRBJ1-1,TGTGCCAGCAGCCTATTAACAGGGAACACTGAAGCTTTCTTT,CASSLLTGNTEAFF
-,TRBV6-6,few,TRBJ2-3,TGTGCCTTAACAGCCTCCTCAGATACGCAGTATTTT,CALTASSDTQYF
-,TRBV4-3,few,TRBJ2-1,TGCGCCAGCAGCCAAGAAGTATGGGACCCCAGGGGCTCCTACAATGAGCAGTTCTTC,CASSQEVWDPRGSYNEQFF
TRBD2,TRBV5-6,-,TRBJ2-5,TGTGCCAGCAGCCCCTTAGCGGGTGCACAAGAGACCCAGTACTTC,CASSPLAGAQETQYF
TRBD1,TRBV11-2,few,TRBJ1-1,TGTGCCAGCAGCTCTCGGACAGGGTCTTACGGAGCTTTCTTT,CASSSRTGSYGAFF